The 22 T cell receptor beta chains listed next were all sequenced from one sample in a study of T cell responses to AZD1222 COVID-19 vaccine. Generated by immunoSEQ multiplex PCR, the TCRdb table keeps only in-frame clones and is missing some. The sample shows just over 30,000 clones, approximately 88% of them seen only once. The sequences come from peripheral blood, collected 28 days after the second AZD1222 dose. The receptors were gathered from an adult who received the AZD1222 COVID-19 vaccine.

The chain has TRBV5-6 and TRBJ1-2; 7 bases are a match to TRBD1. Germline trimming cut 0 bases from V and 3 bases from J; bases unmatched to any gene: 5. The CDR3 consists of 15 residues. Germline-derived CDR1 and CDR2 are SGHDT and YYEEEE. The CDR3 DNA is TGTGCCAGCAGCTTGGGCAGGGGGGATTACTATGGCTACACCTTC. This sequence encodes CASSLGRGDYYGYTF. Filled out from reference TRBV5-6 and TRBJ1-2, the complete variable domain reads DAGVTQSPTHLIKTRGQQVTLRCSPKSGHDTVSWYQQALGQGPQFIFQYYEEEERQRGNFPDRFSGHQFPNYSSELNVNALLLGDSALYLCASSLGRGDYYGYTFGSGTRLTVV.

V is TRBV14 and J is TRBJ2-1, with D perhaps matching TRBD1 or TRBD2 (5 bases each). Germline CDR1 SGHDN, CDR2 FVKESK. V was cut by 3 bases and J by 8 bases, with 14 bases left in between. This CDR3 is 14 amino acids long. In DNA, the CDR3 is TGTGCCAGCAGCCATATTGGGACCGCGGATGAGCAGTTCTTC. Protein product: CASSHIGTADEQFF.

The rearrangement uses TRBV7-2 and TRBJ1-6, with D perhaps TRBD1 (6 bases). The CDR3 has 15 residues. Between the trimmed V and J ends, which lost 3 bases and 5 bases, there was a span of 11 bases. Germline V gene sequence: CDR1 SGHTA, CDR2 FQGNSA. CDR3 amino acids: CASSFQQGNNSPLHF. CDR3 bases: TGTGCCAGCAGCTTCCAACAGGGAAATAATTCACCCCTCCACTTT.

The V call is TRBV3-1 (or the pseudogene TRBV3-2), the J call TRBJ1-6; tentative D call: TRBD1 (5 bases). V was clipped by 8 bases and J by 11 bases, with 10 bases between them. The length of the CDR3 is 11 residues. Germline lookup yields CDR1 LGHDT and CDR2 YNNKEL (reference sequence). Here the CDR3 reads CASGTGPPLHF. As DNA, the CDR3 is TGTGCCAGCGGAACGGGGCCACCCCTCCACTTT.

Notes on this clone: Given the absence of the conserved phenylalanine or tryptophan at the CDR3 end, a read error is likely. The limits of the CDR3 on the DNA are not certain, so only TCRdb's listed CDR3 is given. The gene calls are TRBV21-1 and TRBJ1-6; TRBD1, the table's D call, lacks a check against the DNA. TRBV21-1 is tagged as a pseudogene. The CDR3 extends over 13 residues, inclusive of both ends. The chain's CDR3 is CASSKAYTAGGFP.

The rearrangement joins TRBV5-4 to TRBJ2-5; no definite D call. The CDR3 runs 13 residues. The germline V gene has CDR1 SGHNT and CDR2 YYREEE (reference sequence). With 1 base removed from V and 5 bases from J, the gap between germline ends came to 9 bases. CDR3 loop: CASSLLPSETQYF. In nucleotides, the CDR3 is TGTGCCAGCAGCTTGCTGCCCTCGGAGACCCAGTACTTC.

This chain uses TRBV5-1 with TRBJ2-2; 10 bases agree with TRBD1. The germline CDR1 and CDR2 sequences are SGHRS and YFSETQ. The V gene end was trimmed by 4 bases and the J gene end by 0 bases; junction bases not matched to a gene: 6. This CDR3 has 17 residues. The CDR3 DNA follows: TGCGCCAGCAGCAGTGGACAGGGGGTCGCGAACACCGGGGAGCTGTTTTTT. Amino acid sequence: CASSSGQGVANTGELFF.

CDR3 DNA: TGTGCCAGCAGCTTGAATAGGGGCTCGAGCACCATATATTTT. This sequence encodes CASSLNRGSSTIYF. The chain combines TRBV5-8 with TRBJ1-3; weak D call: TRBD1 (5 bases). Trimming removed 1 base at V and 9 bases at J, with 14 bases between. Germline CDR1 reads SGHTS; CDR2 reads YDEGEE. The CDR3 spans 14 residues.

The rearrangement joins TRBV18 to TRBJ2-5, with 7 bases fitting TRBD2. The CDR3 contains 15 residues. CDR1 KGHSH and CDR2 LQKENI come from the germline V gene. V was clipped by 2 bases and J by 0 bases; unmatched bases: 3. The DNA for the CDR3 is TGTGCCAGCTCACCAAGTAGCGGGTACCAAGAGACCCAGTACTTC. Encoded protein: CASSPSSGYQETQYF.

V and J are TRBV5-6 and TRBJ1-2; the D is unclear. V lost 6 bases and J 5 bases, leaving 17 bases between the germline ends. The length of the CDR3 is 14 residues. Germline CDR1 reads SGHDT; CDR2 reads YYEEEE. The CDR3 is CASTLSGLHYGYTF. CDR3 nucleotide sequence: TGTGCCAGCACCCTTTCGGGCCTCCATTATGGCTACACCTTC. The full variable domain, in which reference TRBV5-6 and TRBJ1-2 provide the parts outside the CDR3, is DAGVTQSPTHLIKTRGQQVTLRCSPKSGHDTVSWYQQALGQGPQFIFQYYEEEERQRGNFPDRFSGHQFPNYSSELNVNALLLGDSALYLCASTLSGLHYGYTFGSGTRLTVV.

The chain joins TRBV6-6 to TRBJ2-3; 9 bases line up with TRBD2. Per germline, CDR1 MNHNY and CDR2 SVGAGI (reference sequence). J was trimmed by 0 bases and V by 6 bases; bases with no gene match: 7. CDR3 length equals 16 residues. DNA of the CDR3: TGTGCCAGCAGCCCTGAGCGGGGGGTTAGCACAGATACGCAGTATTTT. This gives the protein CASSPERGVSTDTQYF.

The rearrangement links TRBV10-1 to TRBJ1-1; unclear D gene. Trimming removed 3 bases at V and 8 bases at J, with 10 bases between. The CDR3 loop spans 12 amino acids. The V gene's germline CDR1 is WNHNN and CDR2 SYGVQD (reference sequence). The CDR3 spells CASSEGSKEAFF. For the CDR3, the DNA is TGCGCCAGCAGTGAAGGATCGAAAGAAGCTTTCTTT.

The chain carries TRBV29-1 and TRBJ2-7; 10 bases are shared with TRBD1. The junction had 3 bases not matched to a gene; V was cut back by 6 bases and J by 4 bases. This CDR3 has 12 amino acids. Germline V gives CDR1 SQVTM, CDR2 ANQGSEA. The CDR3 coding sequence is TGCAGCGTGGGGACAGGGGAATACGAGCAGTACTTC. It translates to CSVGTGEYEQYF.

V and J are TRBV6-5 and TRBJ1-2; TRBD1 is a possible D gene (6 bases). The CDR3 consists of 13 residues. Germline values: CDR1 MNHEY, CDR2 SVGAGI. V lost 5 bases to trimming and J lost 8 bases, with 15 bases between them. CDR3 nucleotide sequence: TGTGCCAGCAGTCCCTCCGGGGGGCGAGGCTACACCTTC. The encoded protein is CASSPSGGRGYTF.

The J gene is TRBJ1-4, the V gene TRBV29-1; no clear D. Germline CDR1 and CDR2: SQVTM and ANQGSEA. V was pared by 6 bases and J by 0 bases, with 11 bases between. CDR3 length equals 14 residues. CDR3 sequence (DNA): TGCAGCGTGACCCGGACGGCAACTAATGAAAAACTGTTTTTT. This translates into CSVTRTATNEKLFF.

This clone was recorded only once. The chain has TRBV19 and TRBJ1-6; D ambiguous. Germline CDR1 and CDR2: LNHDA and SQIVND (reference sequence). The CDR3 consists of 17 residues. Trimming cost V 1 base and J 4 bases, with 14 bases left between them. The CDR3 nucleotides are TGTGCCAGTAGTATAGGGGAAAGGTTCCCTTATAATTCACCCCTCCACTTT. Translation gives CASSIGERFPYNSPLHF.

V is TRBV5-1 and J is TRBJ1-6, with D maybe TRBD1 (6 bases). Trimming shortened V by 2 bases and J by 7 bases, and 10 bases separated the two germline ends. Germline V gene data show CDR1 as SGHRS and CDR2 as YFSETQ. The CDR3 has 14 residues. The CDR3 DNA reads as TGCGCCAGCAGCTTCCCGGACAGCAATTCACCCCTCCACTTT. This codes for CASSFPDSNSPLHF.

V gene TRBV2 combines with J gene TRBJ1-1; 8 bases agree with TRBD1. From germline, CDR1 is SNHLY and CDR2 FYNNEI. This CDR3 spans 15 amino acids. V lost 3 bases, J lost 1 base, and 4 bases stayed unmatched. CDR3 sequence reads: CASSDQGTGNTEAFF. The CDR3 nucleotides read TGTGCCAGCAGTGATCAGGGGACAGGGAACACTGAAGCTTTCTTT.

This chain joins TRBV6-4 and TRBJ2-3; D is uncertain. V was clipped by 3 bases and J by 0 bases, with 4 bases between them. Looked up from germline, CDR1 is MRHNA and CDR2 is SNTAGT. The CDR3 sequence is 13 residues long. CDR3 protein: CASSDRSTDTQYF. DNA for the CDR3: TGTGCCAGCAGTGATCGTAGCACAGATACGCAGTATTTT.

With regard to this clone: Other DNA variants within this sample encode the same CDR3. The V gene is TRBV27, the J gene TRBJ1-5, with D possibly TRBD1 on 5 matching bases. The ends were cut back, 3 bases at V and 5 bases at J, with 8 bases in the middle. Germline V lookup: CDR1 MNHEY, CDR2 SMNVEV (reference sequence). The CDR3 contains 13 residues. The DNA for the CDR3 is TGTGCCAGCAGTTTGTTGGGGGATCAGCCCCAGCATTTT. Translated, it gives CASSLLGDQPQHF.

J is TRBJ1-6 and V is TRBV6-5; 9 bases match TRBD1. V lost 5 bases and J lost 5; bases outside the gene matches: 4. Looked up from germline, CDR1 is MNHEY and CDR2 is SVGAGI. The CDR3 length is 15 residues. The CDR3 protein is CASSSWTGDNSPLHF. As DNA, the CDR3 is TGTGCCAGCAGTAGTTGGACAGGGGATAATTCACCCCTCCACTTT.

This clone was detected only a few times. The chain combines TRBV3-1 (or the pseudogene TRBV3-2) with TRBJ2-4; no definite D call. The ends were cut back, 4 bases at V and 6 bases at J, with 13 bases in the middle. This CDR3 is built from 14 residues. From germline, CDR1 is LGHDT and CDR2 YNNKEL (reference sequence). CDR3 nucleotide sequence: TGTGCCAGCAGCCCCAGACGGGTCGGAAACATTCAGTACTTC. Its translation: CASSPRRVGNIQYF.